This T cell receptor (beta chain) was identified in a study of cytomegalovirus exposure and HLA in healthy donors. Study overall: Tens of millions of unique TCR sequences came from HLA-typed donors in an early release. Findings of the study overall: When the data were analyzed later, several of the most significant clusters appeared to be linked to common viral pathogens. An observed cluster of highly shared sequence variants was recorded as a likely sequencing artifact.

Of note for this clone: Antigen: not known.

V was pared by 0 bases and J by 2 bases, with 23 bases between. CDR1 is LNHDA, CDR2 SQIVND, per germline (reference sequence). The CDR3 loop spans 20 amino acids. With 60 Vbeta and 13 Jbeta primers, the PCR was carried out. Assay used: immunoSEQ multiplex PCR; TCRdb lists only in-frame clones, some missing. The table shows fewer than 85,000 clones, with about 78% occurring only once. Material for sequencing was PBMCs. This TCR was recovered from a male donor in good health and CMV-seropositive. The chain recombines TRBV19 with TRBJ2-4; perhaps TRBD2 as D (6 bases). In DNA form, the CDR3 reads TGTGCCAGTAGTATAGATGGGGTAGCGGACCTTCTTTCCTCCAAAAACATTCAGTACTTC. Translating it yields CASSIDGVADLLSSKNIQYF.